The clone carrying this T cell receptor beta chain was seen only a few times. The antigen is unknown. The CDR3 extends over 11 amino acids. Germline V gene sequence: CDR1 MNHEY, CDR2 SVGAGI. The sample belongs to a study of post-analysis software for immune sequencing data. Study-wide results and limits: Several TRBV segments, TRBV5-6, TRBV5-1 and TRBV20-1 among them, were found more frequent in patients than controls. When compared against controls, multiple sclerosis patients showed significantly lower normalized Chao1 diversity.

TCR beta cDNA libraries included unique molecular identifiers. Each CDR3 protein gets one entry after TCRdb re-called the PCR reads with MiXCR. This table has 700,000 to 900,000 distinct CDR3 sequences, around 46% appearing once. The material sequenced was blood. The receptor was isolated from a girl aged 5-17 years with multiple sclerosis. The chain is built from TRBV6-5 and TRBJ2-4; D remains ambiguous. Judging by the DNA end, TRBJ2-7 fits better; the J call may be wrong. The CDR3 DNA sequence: TGTGCCAGCAGTTACTTCTCCGAGCAGTACTTC. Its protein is CASSYFSEQYF.